Following are 28 T cell receptor beta chains from one sample sequenced in a study of cytomegalovirus exposure and HLA in healthy donors. The primer mix had 60 Vbeta and 13 Jbeta primers. The method was immunoSEQ multiplex PCR; TCRdb's version includes in-frame clones alone and lacks a portion of them. Of around 160,000 clones listed, 83% are singletons. The sequenced material came from PBMCs. The receptor source for this set is a man between 50 and 59 years old in good health and CMV-seropositive.

This clone turned up a few times. An end of the junction does not agree with germline; a read error may underlie this. J is TRBJ2-1 and V is TRBV7-7, with 7 bases matching TRBD2. The CDR3 length is 14 residues. Germline V gene data show CDR1 as SSHAT and CDR2 as FNYEAQ (reference sequence). DNA for the CDR3: TGTGCTAGCAGCTATACGATAGCGGGCAATGAGCAGTTCTTC. The encoded protein is CASSYTIAGNEQFF.

The chain has TRBV4-2 and TRBJ1-2; 8 nucleotides align to TRBD1. Germline CDR1 and CDR2: LGHNA and YNFKEQ. CDR3 length: 16 amino acids. J gave up 0 bases and V 3 bases, and 6 bases lay outside the gene matches. CDR3 sequence reads: CASSQTTGEPNYGYTF. The CDR3, as DNA: TGTGCCAGCAGCCAGACGACAGGGGAACCTAACTATGGCTACACCTTC.

This chain connects TRBV4-1 to TRBJ1-3, with TRBD1 matching over 7 bases. The V gene end was trimmed by 1 base and the J gene end by 9 bases; junction bases not matched to a gene: 9. Germline lookup yields CDR1 MGHRA and CDR2 YSYEKL. The CDR3 is 15 residues long. CDR3 region: CASSQGTGPKGTIYF. Written as DNA, the CDR3 is TGCGCCAGCAGCCAAGGGACAGGACCTAAGGGCACCATATATTTT.

Concerning this clone itself: No conserved phenylalanine or tryptophan ends this CDR3, so it is likely a read error. The CDR3 DNA reads TGTGCCAGCAGCGTTGGGACAGCTTATAATTCACCCCTCCACCTT. Its translation is CASSVGTAYNSPLHL. The V and J genes are TRBV7-2 and TRBJ1-6, with 7 bases identical to TRBD1. CDR3 length equals 15 residues. The junction had 5 bases not matched to a gene; V was cut back by 5 bases and J by 4 bases. Germline V gene sequence: CDR1 SGHTA, CDR2 FQGNSA.

V usage is TRBV9 and J usage is TRBJ2-1; TRBD1 aligns across 8 bases. This CDR3 comprises 15 residues. The junction had 5 bases not matched to a gene; V was cut back by 4 bases and J by 2 bases. Per germline, CDR1 SGDLS and CDR2 YYNGEE. The CDR3 DNA reads as TGTGCCAGCAGCCTTACAGGGGGAACCTACAATGAGCAGTTCTTC. Translation: CASSLTGGTYNEQFF.

The chain is built from TRBV10-3 and TRBJ2-3; 7 bases line up with TRBD2. Germline V gene lookup returns CDR1 ENHRY and CDR2 SYGVKD. The CDR3 contains 18 residues. Losses at the gene ends were 0 bases for V and 0 bases for J; bases not matched to a gene: 9. The CDR3 region is CAISESIGLAESTDTQYF. In DNA form, the CDR3 reads TGTGCCATCAGTGAGTCGATAGGGCTAGCGGAAAGCACAGATACGCAGTATTTT.

This chain links TRBV20-1 with TRBJ2-1, with 7 bases identical to TRBD2. Germline CDR1 reads DFQATT; CDR2 reads SNEGSKA (reference sequence). Germline trimming cut 5 bases from V and 14 bases from J; bases unmatched to any gene: 9. CDR3 size: 11 residues. CDR3 amino acids: CSALRTSVKFF. CDR3 nucleotide sequence: TGCAGTGCTCTCCGGACTAGTGTTAAGTTCTTC.

This chain connects TRBV4-1 to TRBJ2-3; 8 bases are a match to TRBD2. CDR3 length equals 15 residues. The ends lost 3 bases at V and 2 bases at J; junction bases unmatched: 4. CDR1 and CDR2 from the germline V gene are MGHRA and YSYEKL. The CDR3 loop is CASSQVAGITDTQYF. The CDR3 bases are TGCGCCAGCAGCCAGGTAGCGGGAATCACAGATACGCAGTATTTT.

This chain joins TRBV7-2 and TRBJ1-3; 8 bases line up with TRBD1. Germline V gives CDR1 SGHTA, CDR2 FQGNSA. This CDR3 has 15 amino acids. J gave up 1 base and V 5 bases, and 4 bases lay outside the gene matches. This CDR3 is CASSPRTGSGNTIYF. DNA for the CDR3: TGTGCCAGCAGCCCTCGGACAGGGTCTGGAAACACCATATATTTT.

This clone occurred once. The J gene is TRBJ1-2, the V gene TRBV5-1; TRBD1 matches at 9 bases. The junction had 7 bases not matched to a gene; V was cut back by 0 bases and J by 7 bases. Germline assignment: CDR1 SGHRS and CDR2 YFSETQ. The CDR3 length is 15 residues. CDR3 DNA sequence: TGCGCCAGCAGCTTGGAGACAGGGGGTAGAGGTGGCTACACCTTC. This sequence encodes CASSLETGGRGGYTF.

As for this clone: Other DNA sequences in the sample encode the same CDR3. The V and J genes are TRBV6-1 and TRBJ1-6; 10 bases map to TRBD1. Trimming removed 6 bases from V and 9 bases from J; junction bases left unmatched: 8. Germline CDR1 is MNHNS and CDR2 is SASEGT. The length of the CDR3 is 15 residues. The CDR3 loop is CASRTGTGDTSPLHF. CDR3 DNA sequence: TGTGCCAGCAGGACCGGGACAGGGGATACTTCACCCCTCCACTTT.

In this sample, this clone turned up once. The V call is TRBV5-5, the J call TRBJ1-5, with D possibly TRBD1 on 5 matching bases. Germline CDR1 reads SGHKS; CDR2 reads YYEKEE (reference sequence). The CDR3 loop spans 15 amino acids. Trimming cost V 0 bases and J 3 bases, with 10 bases left between them. The CDR3 coding sequence is TGTGCCAGCAGCTTGGCCGGGGGGGTCAATCAGCCCCAGCATTTT. Translated, it gives CASSLAGGVNQPQHF.

The V gene is TRBV5-1, the J gene TRBJ2-2; D gene unclear. The CDR3 consists of 15 residues. Trimming pared 1 base from V and 0 bases from J, leaving 7 bases between. The germline V gene encodes CDR1 SGHRS and CDR2 YFSETQ. The CDR3 DNA sequence: TGCGCCAGCAGCTTGCCCCCCGCGAACACCGGGGAGCTGTTTTTT. The encoded protein is CASSLPPANTGELFF.

This sequence joins TRBV10-3 and TRBJ2-5; 8 bases are shared with TRBD2. CDR1 and CDR2 from the germline V gene are ENHRY and SYGVKD. This CDR3 contains 18 residues. Trimming at V came to 3 bases and at J to 4 bases, leaving 16 bases not matched to a gene. DNA for the CDR3: TGTGCCATCAGTGATATGTTACGGGAGGGCCGGGGGAGAGAGACCCAGTACTTC. Its translation: CAISDMLREGRGRETQYF.

The genes are TRBV19 and TRBJ1-2; TRBD1 is a possible D gene (5 bases). This CDR3 has 13 amino acids. CDR1 and CDR2 from the germline V gene are LNHDA and SQIVND (reference sequence). With 3 bases removed from V and 0 bases from J, the gap between germline ends came to 5 bases. CDR3 in amino acids: CASSMTANYGYTF. In DNA, the CDR3 is TGTGCCAGTAGTATGACAGCTAACTATGGCTACACCTTC.

This clone has a handful of counts. The chain has TRBV7-2 and TRBJ2-3, with D perhaps matching TRBD2 (6 bases). Germline V gene sequence: CDR1 SGHTA, CDR2 FQGNSA. This CDR3 region has 17 residues. The V gene lost 5 bases and the J gene lost 2 bases, with 20 bases spanning the gap. In DNA, the CDR3 is TGTGCCAGCAGCCCTGACGTTGGGAGGTCGTTCACAGATACGCAGTATTTT. Its translation: CASSPDVGRSFTDTQYF.

This chain uses TRBV4-2 with TRBJ2-5; 10 nucleotides match TRBD2. After removal of 0 bases from V and 6 bases from J, the junction contained 13 bases not matched to a gene. There are 18 residues in the CDR3. Germline-derived CDR1 and CDR2 are LGHNA and YNFKEQ. CDR3 coding DNA: TGTGCCAGCAGCCAAGAGGAGGGACTACAGCGGGGGGGAAAGACCCAGTACTTC. Its protein is CASSQEEGLQRGGKTQYF.

The chain combines TRBV6-8 with TRBJ1-5, with a tentative D call TRBD1 (5 bases). Looked up from germline, CDR1 is MNHGY and CDR2 is SAAAGT. The CDR3 runs to 15 residues. Trimming stripped 5 bases from V and 7 bases from J, with 18 bases between. The CDR3 loop reads CASSHVPSGVQPQHF. DNA of the CDR3: TGTGCCAGCAGTCATGTCCCTTCGGGGGTCCAGCCCCAGCATTTT.

The J gene is TRBJ1-5, the V gene TRBV28; the D gene is possibly TRBD1 (5 bases). The germline V gene has CDR1 MDHEN and CDR2 SYDVKM. The CDR3 has 16 amino acids. Trimming cost V 2 bases and J 0 bases, with 11 bases left between them. The CDR3 spells CASSLHRGYSNQPQHF. The CDR3 nucleotides read TGTGCCAGCAGTTTACATAGGGGCTATAGCAATCAGCCCCAGCATTTT.

The chain combines TRBV29-1 with TRBJ2-3, with D possibly TRBD1 on 5 matching bases. V lost 2 bases to trimming and J lost 1 base, with 22 bases between them. This CDR3 is 18 amino acids long. Germline CDR1 SQVTM, CDR2 ANQGSEA. The CDR3 region is CSVETRTTLKGRTDTQYF. The CDR3 DNA sequence: TGCAGCGTTGAAACGCGCACGACCTTAAAGGGGCGCACAGATACGCAGTATTTT.

CDR3 sequence (DNA): TGCGCCAGCAGCCCGCGGGTAGCGGGGAGGTGGTACAATGAGCAGTTCTTC. It specifies CASSPRVAGRWYNEQFF. The rearrangement links TRBV5-1 to TRBJ2-1, with TRBD2 matching 8 bases. Germline V gene sequence: CDR1 SGHRS, CDR2 YFSETQ. The CDR3 is 17 amino acids. The J segment lost 4 bases and the V segment lost 4 bases, leaving 13 bases of the junction unmatched.

V and J are TRBV5-1 and TRBJ2-1; the match to TRBD2 covers 14 bases. This CDR3 is built from 17 residues. The V gene's germline CDR1 is SGHRS and CDR2 YFSETQ. V was clipped by 4 bases and J by 9 bases; unmatched bases: 12. The CDR3 sequence is CASSPPGTSGRFGEQFF. The CDR3 DNA reads TGCGCCAGCAGCCCACCCGGGACTAGCGGGAGATTCGGTGAGCAGTTCTTC.

The CDR3 region has the DNA TGCGCCAGCAGCACCCCTGACAGGGGCCCTTTTGGCTACACCTTC. Translated: CASSTPDRGPFGYTF. The V gene is TRBV5-1, the J gene TRBJ1-2, with 8 bases that match TRBD1. J was trimmed by 7 bases and V by 4 bases; bases with no gene match: 12. The CDR3 sequence is 15 residues long. Germline CDR1 SGHRS, CDR2 YFSETQ. Full variable domain (remainder filled in from reference TRBV5-1 and TRBJ1-2): KAGVTQTPRYLIKTRGQQVTLSCSPISGHRSVSWYQQTPGQGLQFLFEYFSETQRNKGNFPGRFSGRQFSNSRSEMNVSTLELGDSALYLCASSTPDRGPFGYTFGSGTRLTVV.

Of note for this clone: Relative to the germline gene, one junction end is altered; a read error may explain this. The rearrangement joins TRBV7-9 to TRBJ2-2; tentatively, D is TRBD1 (5 bases). The CDR3 runs 14 residues. The germline gives CDR1 SEHNR, CDR2 FQNEAQ (reference sequence). The CDR3 DNA is TGTTCCAGCAGCCTCAAGGGGCGCGAAGGGGAGCTGTTTTTT. It codes for CSSSLKGREGELFF.

This chain uses TRBV9 with TRBJ1-6; TRBD1 agrees at 7 bases. After removal of 0 bases from V and 7 bases from J, the junction contained 10 bases not matched to a gene. The CDR3 is 17 residues long. The germline CDR1 and CDR2 sequences are SGDLS and YYNGEE. CDR3 coding DNA: TGTGCCAGCAGCGTAGCGGCGACAGGGACTTGGAATTCACCCCTCCACTTT. Its protein is CASSVAATGTWNSPLHF.

As DNA, the CDR3 is TGTGCCAGCGCCGGGACAGGGTTCCTTTTGACCCCCGGGGAGCTGTTTTTT. Encoded protein: CASAGTGFLLTPGELFF. This rearrangement joins TRBV19 to TRBJ2-2, with 9 bases fitting TRBD1. CDR3 length equals 17 residues. Trimming cost V 9 bases and J 6 bases; bases outside gene matches: 17. Germline V lookup: CDR1 LNHDA, CDR2 SQIVND (reference sequence).

This clone occurred once. CDR3 residues: CASSARRSSGNTIYF. The CDR3 DNA is TGTGCCAGCAGTGCCCGACGGAGCTCTGGAAACACCATATATTTT. The chain links TRBV6-1 to TRBJ1-3, with D hard to call. Germline V gene sequence: CDR1 MNHNS, CDR2 SASEGT. V dropped 4 bases and J dropped 0 bases, with 10 bases sitting between them. CDR3 length: 15 amino acids.

The chain links TRBV5-1 to TRBJ2-6, with 10 bases aligning to TRBD1. CDR1 and CDR2 from the germline V gene are SGHRS and YFSETQ. The V segment lost 5 bases and the J segment 1 base; nucleotides outside the gene matches: 6. CDR3 length: 17 amino acids. CDR3 in amino acids: CASRTGTGASGANVLTF. DNA of the CDR3: TGCGCCAGCAGAACCGGGACAGGGGCTTCTGGGGCCAACGTCCTGACTTTC.